This entry lists 19 T cell receptor beta chains sequenced from one sample in a study of Ad26.COV2.S vaccination and SARS-CoV-2 variants. Generated by immunoSEQ multiplex PCR, the TCRdb table keeps only in-frame clones and is missing some. The data show around 320,000 clones, with about nine tenths seen just once and roughly 3.1% held by the top ten. Sample treatment: some 19 received Ad26.COV2.S at low or high dose, single or two shots; roughly five received placebo; per-sample allocation not given. Collection of samples fell on day 63 after the first vaccine or placebo injection. The sample was peripheral blood, taken in a trial of Ad26.COV2.S vaccine versus placebo. The receptor source for this set is a person aged 18-65 years who received the Ad26.COV2.S COVID-19 vaccine or a placebo.

This clone was observed a few times. CDR3 sequence: CASSLEGTEAFF. The DNA for the CDR3 is TGTGCCAGCAGTTTAGAGGGAACTGAAGCTTTCTTT. The rearrangement uses TRBV12-3 or TRBV12-4 and TRBJ1-1; no clear D gene. The V gene lost 1 base and the J gene lost 5 bases, with 5 bases spanning the gap. The CDR3 loop spans 12 amino acids.

The rearrangement uses TRBV5-5 and TRBJ1-1; the D is unclear. V lost 7 bases and J 2 bases, leaving 9 bases between the germline ends. CDR1 and CDR2 from the germline V gene are SGHKS and YYEKEE (reference sequence). The CDR3 length is 12 residues. CDR3 coding DNA: TGTGCCAGCCAACTAACAAACACTGAAGCTTTCTTT. It codes for CASQLTNTEAFF.

The CDR3: CASSSGGTATNEKLFF. CDR3 coding DNA: TGCGCCAGCAGCTCTGGGGGGACTGCAACTAATGAAAAACTGTTTTTT. The chain has TRBV5-1 and TRBJ1-4, with D tentatively TRBD1 (5 bases). Between the trimmed V and J ends, which lost 3 bases and 0 bases, there was a span of 12 bases. This CDR3 spans 16 amino acids. Germline CDR1 reads SGHRS; CDR2 reads YFSETQ.

The chain links TRBV9 to TRBJ1-1, with D unclear. The germline V gene encodes CDR1 SGDLS and CDR2 YYNGEE. V was cut by 4 bases and J by 0 bases, with 7 bases left in between. This CDR3 is 13 amino acids long. The CDR3 nucleotides read TGTGCCAGCAGCAGGACCGTGAACACTGAAGCTTTCTTT. It codes for CASSRTVNTEAFF.

In DNA form, the CDR3 reads TGCGCCAGCAGCTTGGGAGACAATTCCTACGAGCAGTACTTC. Its protein product is CASSLGDNSYEQYF. The V call is TRBV5-1, the J call TRBJ2-7; no definite D call. The germline V gene encodes CDR1 SGHRS and CDR2 YFSETQ. The CDR3 has 14 residues. The ends were cut back, 0 bases at V and 1 base at J, with 8 bases in the middle.

The rearrangement uses TRBV4-1 and TRBJ1-6; no firm D call. This CDR3 is 17 amino acids long. V was cut by 1 base and J by 6 bases, with 16 bases left in between. Germline-derived CDR1 and CDR2 are MGHRA and YSYEKL. The CDR3 loop reads CASSQVIGLEGNSPLHF. In nucleotides, the CDR3 is TGCGCCAGCAGCCAAGTTATTGGGTTGGAGGGTAATTCACCCCTCCACTTT.

The J gene is TRBJ2-2, the V gene TRBV5-8; D not resolved. This CDR3 comprises 12 residues. The germline V gene has CDR1 SGHTS and CDR2 YDEGEE. V was cut by 3 bases and J by 5 bases, with 5 bases left in between. The DNA of the CDR3 is TGTGCCAGCAGCTCCGGGACCGGGGAGCTGTTTTTT. Its translation is CASSSGTGELFF.

This clone is a singleton in its sample. The genes are TRBV4-2 and TRBJ2-5; D possibly corresponds to TRBD2 (6 bases). Between the trimmed V and J ends, which lost 0 bases and 5 bases, there was a span of 10 bases. Germline loops: CDR1 LGHNA, CDR2 YNFKEQ. The CDR3 is 14 amino acids. The DNA for the CDR3 is TGTGCCAGCAGCCAAGATAGGAGGGAGGAGACCCAGTACTTC. Amino acid sequence: CASSQDRREETQYF.

V and J are TRBV12-3 or TRBV12-4 and TRBJ1-2; possibly TRBD1 for D (5 bases). The CDR3 length is 13 residues. The germline V and J ends were trimmed by 3 bases and 13 bases, with 18 bases remaining between them. The CDR3 region has the DNA TGTGCCAGCAGTTTGTCGGGGAGGGGAGGAGGCACCTTC. It codes for CASSLSGRGGGTF.

The rearrangement joins TRBV5-1 to TRBJ1-1; D is perhaps TRBD1 (6 bases). CDR3 length: 17 amino acids. Trimming stripped 0 bases from V and 1 base from J, with 16 bases between. CDR1 and CDR2 from the germline V gene are SGHRS and YFSETQ. CDR3 sequence: CASSLVRGARENTEAFF. CDR3 sequence (DNA): TGCGCCAGCAGCTTGGTTCGGGGGGCAAGGGAGAACACTGAAGCTTTCTTT.

On this clone: Other DNA sequences within the sample encode an identical CDR3. The CDR3 sequence: CASSLVGGNQPQHF. The CDR3 DNA reads TGCGCCAGCAGCTTAGTTGGGGGGAATCAGCCCCAGCATTTT. The chain couples TRBV5-1 to TRBJ1-5; a weak D match, TRBD1 (5 bases). The V gene's germline CDR1 is SGHRS and CDR2 YFSETQ. CDR3 length: 14 amino acids. Trimming cost V 2 bases and J 4 bases, with 10 bases left between them.

This clone was detected a few times. The V call is TRBV6-2 or TRBV6-3, the J call TRBJ1-4, with 7 bases that match TRBD1. This CDR3 has 17 amino acids. After removal of 0 bases from V and 6 bases from J, the junction contained 10 bases not matched to a gene. CDR1 and CDR2 from the germline V gene are MNHEY and SVGEGT. Here the CDR3 DNA reads TGTGCCAGCAGTTACTCGATTCGGGGGACAGTTCATGAAAAACTGTTTTTT. Translated, it gives CASSYSIRGTVHEKLFF.

This chain uses TRBV18 with TRBJ1-1; D is undetermined. Germline CDR1 is KGHSH and CDR2 is LQKENI. The CDR3 loop spans 18 amino acids. Deletions cut 6 bases from V and 1 base from J, with 24 bases between. The CDR3, as DNA: TGTGCCAGCTCCCCGACACCTCACAACCAGAGGACGAACACTGAAGCTTTCTTT. Translation: CASSPTPHNQRTNTEAFF. The whole variable domain, remainder taken from reference TRBV18 and TRBJ1-1, is NAGVMQNPRHLVRRRGQEARLRCSPMKGHSHVYWYRQLPEEGLKFMVYLQKENIIDESGMPKERFSAEFPKEGPSILRIQQVVRGDSAAYFCASSPTPHNQRTNTEAFFGQGTRLTVV.

This chain links TRBV5-1 with TRBJ2-7, with TRBD1 as a possible D gene (5 bases). Germline CDR1 reads SGHRS; CDR2 reads YFSETQ. The CDR3 sequence is 14 residues long. Between the trimmed V and J ends, which lost 3 bases and 1 base, there was a span of 11 bases. Written as DNA, the CDR3 is TGCGCCAGCAGCTGGGGCCAGGGATCCTACGAGCAGTACTTC. Protein product: CASSWGQGSYEQYF.

V is TRBV5-4 and J is TRBJ2-5; 9 bases match TRBD2. Trimming cost V 4 bases and J 4 bases; bases outside gene matches: 14. CDR3 length: 17 amino acids. Germline V gene lookup returns CDR1 SGHNT and CDR2 YYREEE (reference sequence). The CDR3 is CASSGNPGLAGGETQYF. The CDR3 nucleotides are TGTGCCAGCAGCGGAAACCCGGGACTAGCTGGGGGAGAGACCCAGTACTTC. Looking up the rest from reference TRBV5-4 and TRBJ2-5 gives the full variable domain: ETGVTQSPTHLIKTRGQQVTLRCSSQSGHNTVSWYQQALGQGPQFIFQYYREEENGRGNFPPRFSGLQFPNYSSELNVNALELDDSALYLCASSGNPGLAGGETQYFGPGTRLLVL.

The chain joins TRBV21-1 to TRBJ2-2; the table assigns TRBD2, which was not confirmed against the DNA. TRBV21-1 represents a pseudogene. CDR3 length: 17 residues. CDR3 sequence reads: CASSKDIRGVNTGELFF. The CDR3, as DNA: TGTGCCAGCAGCAAAGATATCCGGGGGGTGAACACCGGGGAGCTGTTTTTT.

The chain has TRBV7-2 and TRBJ1-2; D uncertain. There are 14 residues in the CDR3. CDR1 is SGHTA, CDR2 FQGNSA, per germline. V dropped 4 bases and J dropped 4 bases, with 13 bases sitting between them. CDR3 sequence: CASSSGGRVYGYTF. CDR3 in DNA: TGTGCCAGCAGCTCCGGCGGGAGGGTCTATGGCTACACCTTC. Full variable domain (missing parts from reference TRBV7-2 and TRBJ1-2): GAGVSQSPSNKVTEKGKDVELRCDPISGHTALYWYRQSLGQGLEFLIYFQGNSAPDKSGLPSDRFSAERTGGSVSTLTIQRTQQEDSAVYLCASSSGGRVYGYTFGSGTRLTVV.

About this clone: This CDR3 is also generated by other DNA sequences in the sample. The V call is TRBV7-3, the J call TRBJ2-2; D gene ambiguous. The germline gives CDR1 SGHTA, CDR2 FQGTGA. V lost 2 bases to trimming and J lost 0 bases, with 7 bases between them. CDR3 size: 15 residues. DNA of the CDR3: TGTGCCAGCAGCTTAGGCCTCGCGAACACCGGGGAGCTGTTTTTT. It codes for CASSLGLANTGELFF.

The CDR3 region has the DNA TGCGCCAGCAGCCAAGATGAGGGCTTGAACACTGAAGCTTTCTTT. This encodes CASSQDEGLNTEAFF. The chain joins TRBV4-1 to TRBJ1-1; D not certain. Germline-derived CDR1 and CDR2 are MGHRA and YSYEKL. This CDR3 region has 15 residues. The V end lost 0 bases, the J end lost 0 bases, and 8 bases lay between the germline ends.